This T cell receptor beta chain derives from a study of blood T cell repertoires in COVID-19. Overall study context: Sample material is recorded as cDNA or gDNA derived from T cells, B-cell-depleted T cells, or PBMCs.

The table came from immunoSEQ multiplex PCR; TCRdb's copy has only in-frame clones and leaves some out. The sample has fewer than 350,000 clones, over 85% seen once. Enrolment of Seattle patients took place during active infection, and they were followed longitudinally. The CDR3 covers 15 residues. Germline CDR1 reads MDHEN; CDR2 reads SYDVKM. With V trimmed by 7 bases and J by 8 bases, 11 bases remained unmatched. This clonotype was sampled from a woman in her fifties or sixties with COVID-19, enrolled during active disease. The rearrangement joins TRBV28 to TRBJ1-6; 7 bases map to TRBD1. Sequencing was done on a sample of peripheral blood. The CDR3 nucleotides read TGTGCCAGCACCGACCGGGGGACAGCCTATTCACCCCTCCACTTT. Protein sequence: CASTDRGTAYSPLHF.